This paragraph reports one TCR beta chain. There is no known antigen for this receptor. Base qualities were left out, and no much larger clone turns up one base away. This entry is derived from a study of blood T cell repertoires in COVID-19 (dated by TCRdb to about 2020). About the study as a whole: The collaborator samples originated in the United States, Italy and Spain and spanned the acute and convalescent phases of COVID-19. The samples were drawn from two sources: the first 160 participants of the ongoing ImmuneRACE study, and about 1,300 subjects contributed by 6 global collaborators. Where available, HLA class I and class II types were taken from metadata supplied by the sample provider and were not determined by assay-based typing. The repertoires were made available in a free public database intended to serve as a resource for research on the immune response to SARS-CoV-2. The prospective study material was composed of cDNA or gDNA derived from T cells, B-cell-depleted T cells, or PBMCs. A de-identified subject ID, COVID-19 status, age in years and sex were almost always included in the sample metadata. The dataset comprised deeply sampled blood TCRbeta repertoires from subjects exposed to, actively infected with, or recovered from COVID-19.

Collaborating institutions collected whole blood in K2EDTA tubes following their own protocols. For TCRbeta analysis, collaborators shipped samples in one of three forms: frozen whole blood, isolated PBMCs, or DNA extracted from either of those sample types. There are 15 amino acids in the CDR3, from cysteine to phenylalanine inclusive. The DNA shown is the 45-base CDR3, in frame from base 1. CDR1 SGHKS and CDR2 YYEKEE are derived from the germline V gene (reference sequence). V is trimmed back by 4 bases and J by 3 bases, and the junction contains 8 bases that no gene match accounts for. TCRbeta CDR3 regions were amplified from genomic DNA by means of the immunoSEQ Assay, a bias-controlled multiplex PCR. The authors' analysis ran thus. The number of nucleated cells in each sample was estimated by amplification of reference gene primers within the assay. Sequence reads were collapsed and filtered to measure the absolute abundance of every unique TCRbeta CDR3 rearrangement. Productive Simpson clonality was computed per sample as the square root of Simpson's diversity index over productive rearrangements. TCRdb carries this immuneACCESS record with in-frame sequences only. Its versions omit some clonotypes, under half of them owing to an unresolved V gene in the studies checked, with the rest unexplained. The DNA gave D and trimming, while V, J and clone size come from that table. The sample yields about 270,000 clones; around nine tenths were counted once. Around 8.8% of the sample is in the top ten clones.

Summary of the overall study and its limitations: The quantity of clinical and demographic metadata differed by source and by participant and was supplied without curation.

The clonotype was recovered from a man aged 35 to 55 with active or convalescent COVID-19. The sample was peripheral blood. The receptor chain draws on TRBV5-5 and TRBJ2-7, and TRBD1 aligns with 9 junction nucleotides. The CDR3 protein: CASSRQGQGDYEQYF. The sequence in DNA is TGTGCCAGCAGCAGGCAGGGACAGGGTGACTACGAGCAGTACTTC.